Listed below are T cell receptor beta chains from one sample, sequenced in a study of T-cell reconstitution after alpha-beta-depleted transplantation in children. A single record per CDR3 protein comes from TCRdb applying MiXCR to the PCR reads. This table holds 190,000 or so distinct CDR3 sequences, about 6.4% found once. Material: PBMCs from the stem cell graft donor, obtained from the stem cell graft. These receptors came from a human donor who donated a stem cell graft to a child with Wiskott-Aldrich syndrome. Both conserved end residues are part of each CDR3. D genes are given only for firm matches. A clone size is listed for some rows: how often the clone was seen (once, few, many), or a class if it is expanded.

CDR3 DNA	CDR3 protein	D gene	clone size	V gene	J gene
TGTGCCAGCAGCTTAATCGGGAGGGCCTCGAGCAGCACAGATACGCAGTATTTT	CASSLIGRASSSTDTQYF	TRBD2	many	TRBV11-2	TRBJ2-3
TGCAGTGCTAGAGACCCAATAGCGGGAGCTAACAATGAGCAGTTCTTC	CSARDPIAGANNEQFF	TRBD2	many	TRBV20-1	TRBJ2-1
TGTGCCAGCTCACCACAGTTAAGAGAAAATCAGCCCCAGCATTTT	CASSPQLRENQPQHF	NA	NA	TRBV18	TRBJ1-5
TGCGCCAGCAGCCAGAGAGGACTTGGCTCCTACAATGAGCAGTTCTTC	CASSQRGLGSYNEQFF	NA	many	TRBV5-1	TRBJ2-1
TGCGCCAGCAGCTGGGGGACAGGGGAACAGTTCTTC	CASSWGTGEQFF	TRBD1	NA	TRBV5-1	TRBJ2-1
TGTGCCAGCAGCGTAGGGGGTTTTCCTGAAAAACTGTTTTTT	CASSVGGFPEKLFF	NA	many	TRBV9	TRBJ1-4
TGCGCCAGCAGCTTGAGTCTGGGTCGGGGGGCCGGTTACAATGAGCAGTTCTTC	CASSLSLGRGAGYNEQFF	NA	many	TRBV5-1	TRBJ2-1
TGTGCCAGCAGTTATTACCGGGACAGAGAGACCCAGTACTTC	CASSYYRDRETQYF	TRBD1	many	TRBV12-3/TRBV12-4	TRBJ2-5
TGCAGCGCGGACAGGTTGTATGGCTACACCTTC	CSADRLYGYTF	TRBD1	many	TRBV29-1	TRBJ1-2
TGTGCCACCAGTGATTTATCGGGTGGGGAGATCACAGATACGCAGTATTTT	CATSDLSGGEITDTQYF	NA	many	TRBV24-1	TRBJ2-3